What follows describes a single T cell receptor (beta chain). What it recognizes is unknown. This sample was included in a study of cytomegalovirus exposure and HLA in healthy donors. Study-level points and caveats: In terms of immune exposure information, only CMV serostatus was available. Reportedly, a later analysis found an Asian-associated ancestry cluster had fewer N-insertions than the approximately 670-donor mean.

A multiplex PCR was run with 60 Vbeta primers and 13 Jbeta primers. Measured with immunoSEQ multiplex PCR; TCRdb has only the in-frame clones, and not every one. Among over 150,000 clones listed, 60% to 80% were seen once. This CDR3 has 15 amino acids. CDR1 and CDR2 (germline): SQVTM, ANQGSEA. Between the trimmed V and J ends, which lost 0 bases and 1 base, there was a span of 13 bases. All donors participated as healthy donors of bone marrow. This chain joins TRBV29-1 and TRBJ2-7, with a possible D match to TRBD1 (6 bases). The receptor comes from a woman between 18 and 30 years old in good health and CMV-seronegative. Sequences were obtained from PBMCs. This chain's CDR3 is CSVEDTGQVSYEQYF. Written as DNA, the CDR3 is TGCAGCGTTGAAGACACAGGGCAGGTGTCCTACGAGCAGTACTTC.